Below, 11 T cell receptor beta chains from the same sample are listed, as sequenced in a study of blood T cells in healthy people across ages. A second about 6 to 11 cycle PCR used barcoded and J-beta primers. Via MiXCR, TCRdb re-called the 5' RACE reads, giving one row per CDR3 protein. In the table there are around 1,000,000 distinct CDR3 sequences, roughly two fifths of which are singletons. The specimen sequenced was blood. These receptors all come from a man aged 18 to 29 in good health.

The rearrangement uses TRBV29-1 and TRBJ1-2, with TRBD1 as a possible D gene (5 bases). Germline loops: CDR1 SQVTM, CDR2 ANQGSEA. This CDR3 has 13 amino acids. V was shortened by 2 bases and J by 8 bases, with 15 bases between the two germline ends. CDR3 loop: CSVEFWGSWGYTF. CDR3 in DNA: TGCAGCGTTGAATTTTGGGGCAGCTGGGGCTACACCTTC.

This clonotype was seen only a few times. The chain carries TRBV28 and TRBJ2-7; D remains unclear. The CDR3 runs to 15 residues. Germline CDR1 reads MDHEN; CDR2 reads SYDVKM. V lost 5 bases to trimming and J lost 0 bases, with 14 bases between them. As DNA, the CDR3 is TGTGCCAGCAGTCCAATTGGGGTGAGCTCCTACGAGCAGTACTTC. This codes for CASSPIGVSSYEQYF.

This clonotype was seen a handful of times. V usage is TRBV20-1 and J usage is TRBJ1-6; no firm D call. From germline, CDR1 is DFQATT and CDR2 SNEGSKA (reference sequence). V was cut by 1 base and J by 5 bases, with 15 bases left in between. The CDR3 contains 16 residues. The CDR3 DNA reads TGCAGTGCTAGAGCGGGAGGAGGGTCCGATAATTCACCCCTCCACTTT. Protein product: CSARAGGGSDNSPLHF.

J is TRBJ2-1 and V is TRBV6-5, with 10 bases that match TRBD2. The CDR3 length is 16 residues. Germline V CDR1 and CDR2: MNHEY, SVGAGI. V shed 4 bases, J shed 7 bases, and the junction held 10 bases outside the gene matches. DNA of the CDR3: TGTGCCAGCAGTTTCAACCAGCGGGGGGGCTGGAATGAGCAGTTCTTC. Protein sequence: CASSFNQRGGWNEQFF.

V and J are TRBV11-3 and TRBJ2-1; a possible D gene is TRBD2 (6 bases). V lost 0 bases and J lost 2, with 8 bases in between. Germline lookup yields CDR1 SGHNT and CDR2 YENEEA. The CDR3 runs 15 residues. CDR3 coding DNA: TGTGCCAGCAGCTTAGAACCGGGGGCCTACAATGAGCAGTTCTTC. This translates into CASSLEPGAYNEQFF.

This chain connects TRBV5-1 to TRBJ1-1; D is ambiguous. CDR1 and CDR2 from the germline V gene are SGHRS and YFSETQ. The germline V and J ends were trimmed by 0 bases and 4 bases, with 10 bases remaining between them. The CDR3 loop spans 14 amino acids. The CDR3 protein is CASSLAGGFTEAFF. The CDR3 nucleotides read TGCGCCAGCAGCTTGGCGGGAGGATTCACTGAAGCTTTCTTT. The full variable domain, in which reference TRBV5-1 and TRBJ1-1 provide the parts outside the CDR3, is KAGVTQTPRYLIKTRGQQVTLSCSPISGHRSVSWYQQTPGQGLQFLFEYFSETQRNKGNFPGRFSGRQFSNSRSEMNVSTLELGDSALYLCASSLAGGFTEAFFGQGTRLTVV.

The table lists this clonotype with a few counts. The chain carries TRBV12-3 or TRBV12-4 and TRBJ2-7; possibly TRBD2 for D (6 bases). This CDR3 region has 15 residues. Trimming removed 5 bases from V and 7 bases from J, with 21 bases in between. The CDR3 loop is CASSRAGGIYNEQYF. The DNA of the CDR3 is TGTGCCAGCAGTCGAGCCGGCGGGATATACAATGAGCAGTACTTC.

Only a few counts were recorded for this clonotype. The chain combines TRBV5-1 with TRBJ2-1; D unresolved. Between the trimmed V and J ends, which lost 4 bases and 4 bases, there was a span of 15 bases. The germline V gene encodes CDR1 SGHRS and CDR2 YFSETQ. The CDR3 contains 15 residues. The CDR3 coding sequence is TGCGCCAGCAGCCCTACCGGACGCACTTACAATGAGCAGTTCTTC. It codes for CASSPTGRTYNEQFF.

The sample holds a few counts of this clonotype. The chain joins TRBV24-1 to TRBJ2-3; 9 nucleotides line up with TRBD1. Trimming removed 3 bases from V and 0 bases from J; junction bases left unmatched: 3. The CDR3 has 16 amino acids. Looked up from germline, CDR1 is KGHDR and CDR2 is SFDVKD. The CDR3, as DNA: TGTGCCACCAGTGATGCCGGACAGGGGAGCACAGATACGCAGTATTTT. Its protein product is CATSDAGQGSTDTQYF.

Points on this clonotype: A much bigger clone sits one base away, suggesting this may be a read error. This chain uses TRBV12-3 or TRBV12-4 with TRBJ2-1; no clear D. This CDR3 region has 14 residues. The CDR3 nucleotides read TGTGCCAACAGTTTATCCCCCTCCTACAATGAGCAGTTCTTC. As protein: CANSLSPSYNEQFF.

As to this clonotype: A read error may explain this, as a much larger clone is one base away. The J gene is TRBJ2-7, the V gene TRBV20-1, with D tentatively TRBD2 (5 bases). The CDR3 is 14 amino acids. Germline V lookup: CDR1 DFQATT, CDR2 SNEGSKA (reference sequence). V shed 3 bases and J shed 7 bases, with 19 bases lying between them. In DNA form, the CDR3 reads TGCAGTGCTAGCTTGTCTCTGCGGGCCAATGAGCAGTACTTC. Protein: CSASLSLRANEQYF.